The text below deals with one T cell receptor (beta chain). Ten or more counts support this clonotype. No cognate antigen has been identified for it. Per-nucleotide qualities are absent, and no much larger clonotype sits a single base away. These data come from a study of blood T cells in healthy people across ages (dated by TCRdb to the mid-2010s). The study in broad terms: Template switching captured roughly one uniquely barcoded TCR beta cDNA molecule per two T cells in model experiments. To track age-related changes in TCR beta repertoire diversity, the study relied on deep sequencing normalized with unique cDNA molecular identifiers. The donors were split into four age groups: young (average roughly 15 years), middle-aged (39), aged (approximately 60) and long-lived (approximately 80). To avoid experimental bias, donors of different ages were randomly spread across the sequencing lanes. Using the same blood draw, the study looked at two additional independent replicas of 1 million unique cDNA reads for two donors, one aged 18 to 29 and the other aged 80 or older. Results and caveats for the whole study, not just this receptor: Because profiling used bulk unsorted PBMCs, naive and antigen-experienced compartments could not be compared conclusively. Compared with the aged group, the long-lived group had more naive CD4+ T cells, fewer expanded clones and increased TCR diversity, suggesting age selection. As age increased, observed TCR beta diversity per million T cells dropped in a roughly linear way, and a significant reduction was already evident by age 40. A strong correlation was found between observed TCR beta diversity and the percentage of naive T cells measured by flow cytometry. Total diversity estimates from one million sequenced T cells were considered lower bounds and underestimates. Because donor CMV infection status was unknown, age-related changes in expanded clonotypes were potentially confounded.

The germline V gene (reference sequence) yields LNHNV for CDR1 and YYDKDF for CDR2. Trimming takes 3 bases off V and 2 bases off J; junction bases not matched to a gene: 5. The CDR3, from cysteine to phenylalanine, totals 15 residues. Solely the CDR3 DNA is kept, with 45 bases framed from the first base. Receptor amplification or capture employed 5' RACE. Instrument used: Illumina HiSeq 2500. The second PCR ran for about 6 to 12 cycles and used a J-beta primer mix along with a sample-barcoded 5' primer. A template-switch 5' adaptor carrying 12 random nucleotides introduced a unique molecular identifier onto each TCR beta cDNA molecule. At least 3 million CDR3-containing paired-end reads were obtained from each sample. All of the RNA was converted into first-strand cDNA using the Mint cDNA synthesis kit, with a TRBC-specific oligonucleotide serving as the primer. After uracil-DNA glycosylase treatment, a first 18-cycle PCR used universal primers M1SS and BC2_uni_R on all cDNA. The authors processed their data as follows. For normalization, 1 million high-quality reads, each with a distinct molecular identifier, were randomly selected from each sample. Instead of being binned into consensus sequences, reads that shared molecular identifiers were thrown out. CDR3 identification, clonotype clustering and error correction used MiTCR with a Q25 quality threshold and the strictest error-elimination algorithm. Lower-bound total TCR beta diversity was estimated with a nonparametric unseen species model using Euler transformation. The public reads were quality trimmed at Q25 with fastp and then assembled into clones with MiXCR by TCRdb, keeping productive beta chains. Each entry merges the rows of one CDR3 protein and shows their most common DNA and genes. In this record, the V and J calls reflect TCRdb's handling and not the investigators' own analysis. The sample table records some 790,000 distinct CDR3 sequences; more than 25% of these occur just once. Of the sample, 17% is held by the ten largest clones.

The roughly 39 donors, aged about 6 to 95 years, were systemically healthy Caucasian individuals from Russia. Each donor gave around 9.8 milliliters of peripheral blood, collected into EDTA-treated Vacutainer tubes. Ficoll-Paque density-gradient centrifugation was used to isolate PBMCs, with at least 7 million per sample. Trizol reagent was used to extract total RNA from the PBMCs, yielding at least 5.5 micrograms per sample. For every donor, an aliquot of PBMCs went through flow cytometry to measure the percentages of naive CD45RAhigh/CD27high T cells. Sequencing was done on a sample of blood. The rearranged segments are TRBV15 and TRBJ2-7; 9 bases in between match TRBD1. This clonotype was obtained from a woman aged 80 or older in good health. The nucleotides are TGTGCCACCAGCAGGCGGACAGGGGAGCCCTACGAGCAGTACTTC. Its coded protein is CATSRRTGEPYEQYF.